This record looks at one T cell receptor beta chain sequence and its context. What it binds is unknown. The data originate from a study of healthy donors' naive CD4 and CD8 T cells. Findings and limits, study-wide: Negatively charged CDR3s marked CD8+ lineage; positively charged CDR3s marked CD4+ lineage. Most V and J genes were reportedly biased between naive CD4+ and CD8+ cells. The study did not address homeostatic proliferation effects in naive T cells.

Starting from around 500 ng of total RNA, TCR libraries were made with linear amplification. TCRdb redid the calling of the reads with MiXCR, one entry per CDR3 protein. The sample has 200,000 or so distinct CDR3 sequences, about four fifths seen once. The receptor comes from a pool of human donors in good health; the sample pools cells from several healthy donors. Sequenced material: naive CD4+ and CD8+ T cells sorted from blood, pooled from several donors.

CDR3: CAWSVIIVGSEQFF. In DNA, the CDR3 is TGTGCCTGGAGTGTAATTATTGTGGGGAGTGAGCAGTTCTTC. This chain uses TRBV30 with TRBJ2-1; a weak D match, TRBD2 (5 bases). Germline CDR1 reads GTSNPN; CDR2 reads SVGIG (reference sequence). CDR3 length equals 14 residues. The V end lost 0 bases, the J end lost 9 bases, and 15 bases lay between the germline ends.